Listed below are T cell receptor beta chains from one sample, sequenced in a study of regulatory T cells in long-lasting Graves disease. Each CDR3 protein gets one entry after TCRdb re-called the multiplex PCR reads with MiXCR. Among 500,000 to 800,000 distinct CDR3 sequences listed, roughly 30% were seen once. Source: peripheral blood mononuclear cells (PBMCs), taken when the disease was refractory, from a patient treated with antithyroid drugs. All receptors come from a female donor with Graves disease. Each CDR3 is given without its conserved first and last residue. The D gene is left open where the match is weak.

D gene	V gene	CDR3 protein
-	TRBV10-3	ATATSGEKLF
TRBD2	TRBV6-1	ASRAGREETQY
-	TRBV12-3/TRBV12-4	ASSSRGGKYGYT
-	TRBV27	ASSLGPGANVLT
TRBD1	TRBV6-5	ASSYWTGGYTEAF
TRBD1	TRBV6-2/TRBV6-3	ASSVKGQGASGYT
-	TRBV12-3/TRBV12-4	ASSTQVLNQPQH
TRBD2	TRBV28	ASRGTSGYEQY
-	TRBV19	ASRVKRNTEAF
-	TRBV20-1	SARRVTNEKLF
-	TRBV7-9	ASSAREQNTGELF
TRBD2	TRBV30	AWSVLAGVGEQY
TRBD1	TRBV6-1	ASSELPGQGLGDTEAF
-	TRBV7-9	ASSLPRTAIDTQY
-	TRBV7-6	ASSFPGANIQY
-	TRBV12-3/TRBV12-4	ASSSLGGTYEQY
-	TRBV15	ATSSLPGQPQH
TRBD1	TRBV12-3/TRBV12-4	ASSKAGQGARQY
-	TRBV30	AWSVSTRAGYT
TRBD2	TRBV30	AWSRGSTDTQY
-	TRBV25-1	ASRDLDNSPLH
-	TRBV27	ASSWGRNSNQPQH
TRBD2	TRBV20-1	SAAGVGETQY
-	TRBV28	ASSLHEERVQPQH
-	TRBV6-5	ASSYSSASNQPQH
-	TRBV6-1	ASSEFGGTNYGYT
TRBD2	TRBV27	ASKTSDHEQY
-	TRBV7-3	ASSPSARENSPLH
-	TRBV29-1	SVAHRREKLF
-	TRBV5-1	ASSVDPQGSNQPQH
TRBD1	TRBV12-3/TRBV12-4	ASSPDDRGGGYT
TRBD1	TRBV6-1	ATELTTGDYGYT
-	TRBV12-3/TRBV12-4	ASSSHKEQY
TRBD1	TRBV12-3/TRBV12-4	ANSLSGTGVRGYT
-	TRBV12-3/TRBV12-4	ASSLLLAEIPETQY
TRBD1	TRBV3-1	ASSQGGGASGEKLF
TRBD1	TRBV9	ASSAGQRLDTEAF
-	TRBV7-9	ASSLGISGQNIQY
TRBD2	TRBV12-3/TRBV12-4	ASSTLGLAGSRLYEQY
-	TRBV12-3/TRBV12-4	ASITGSSYNSPLH
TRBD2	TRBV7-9	ASSTGLADGEETQY